The 20 T cell receptor beta chains given below trace back to one sample, sequenced in a study of T cells in Graves' hyperthyroidism and ophthalmopathy. RNA transcripts served as the template for amplifying TCR beta CDR3 regions. TCR CDR3 underwent first-round RT-PCR with the HTBI primer set. TCRdb re-analysed the multiplex PCR reads in MiXCR, keeping a single row per CDR3 protein. The table records 360,000 or so distinct CDR3 sequences, around 18% of them present only once. Sequenced input: blood. All receptors derive from a woman aged 40 to 50 with Graves' ophthalmopathy.

This clonotype was recorded many times. This chain links TRBV30 with TRBJ1-2, with D hard to call. The CDR3 totals 12 residues. Trimming stripped 8 bases from V and 5 bases from J, with 15 bases between. Per germline, CDR1 GTSNPN and CDR2 SVGIG (reference sequence). This chain's CDR3 is CAATRVKYGYTF. The CDR3 DNA sequence: TGTGCCGCGACTAGGGTTAAATATGGCTACACCTTC.

The table lists this clonotype with many counts. The chain couples TRBV27 to TRBJ2-7, with no clear D. Germline CDR1 is MNHEY and CDR2 is SMNVEV (reference sequence). The CDR3 is 16 residues long. The germline V and J ends were trimmed by 5 bases and 0 bases, with 17 bases remaining between them. The CDR3 DNA reads as TGTGCCAGCAGTATAGGACCGCAAGCCCTCTCCTACGAGCAGTACTTC. This codes for CASSIGPQALSYEQYF.

This clonotype came up many times. The chain has TRBV19 and TRBJ2-7, with 9 bases aligning to TRBD1. The V gene end was trimmed by 5 bases and the J gene end by 1 base; junction bases not matched to a gene: 6. This CDR3 has 15 amino acids. Germline CDR1 is LNHDA and CDR2 is SQIVND (reference sequence). CDR3 DNA: TGTGCCAGTAGTCCTGCCGGGACAGGGTCCTACGAGCAGTACTTC. This encodes CASSPAGTGSYEQYF. Variable domain in full (rest from reference TRBV19 and TRBJ2-7): DGGITQSPKYLFRKEGQNVTLSCEQNLNHDAMYWYRQDPGQGLRLIYYSQIVNDFQKGDIAEGYSVSREKKESFPLTVTSAQKNPTAFYLCASSPAGTGSYEQYFGPGTRLTVT.

This clonotype was found many times. The J gene is TRBJ2-4, the V gene TRBV12-3 or TRBV12-4; 10 bases map to TRBD1. The V and J ends lost 7 bases and 0 bases, in that order; junction bases with no gene match: 3. The CDR3 totals 15 residues. The CDR3 sequence: CASTGDRGAKNIQYF. DNA for the CDR3: TGTGCCAGCACCGGGGACAGGGGAGCCAAAAACATTCAGTACTTC.

This clonotype was counted at least ten times. The chain combines TRBV20-1 with TRBJ2-7, with 8 bases fitting TRBD2. V was clipped by 5 bases and J by 3 bases; unmatched bases: 15. CDR3 length: 16 amino acids. Germline assignment: CDR1 DFQATT and CDR2 SNEGSKA (reference sequence). CDR3 amino acids: CSAAGPAGGASYEQYF. CDR3 nucleotide sequence: TGCAGTGCTGCAGGGCCAGCCGGGGGGGCTAGCTACGAGCAGTACTTC.

This clonotype was seen repeatedly, ten times or more. This chain uses TRBV19 with TRBJ2-7; 7 nucleotides match TRBD2. Unmatched junction bases numbered 6, after V lost 3 bases and J lost 4 bases. The CDR3 has 14 amino acids. Germline CDR1 LNHDA, CDR2 SQIVND (reference sequence). The CDR3 reads CASSMFGRLYEQYF. CDR3 in DNA: TGTGCCAGTAGTATGTTCGGGAGGCTGTACGAGCAGTACTTC.

Ten or more counts support this clonotype. The genes are TRBV7-2 and TRBJ2-4; a possible D gene is TRBD1 (7 bases). CDR1 is SGHTA and CDR2 is FQGNSA in the germline V gene. V was clipped by 2 bases and J by 1 base, with 12 bases between them. This CDR3 contains 16 residues. The CDR3 loop reads CASSLQGGLAKNIQYF. The DNA of the CDR3 is TGTGCCAGCAGCTTACAGGGGGGTTTGGCCAAAAACATTCAGTACTTC.

This clonotype came up a few times. The CDR3 DNA reads as TGTGCCAGGATATCGGACAGCTCCAATCAGCCCCAGCATTTT. This sequence encodes CARISDSSNQPQHF. The rearrangement joins TRBV3-1 to TRBJ1-5; possible D gene TRBD1, 6 bases. The CDR3 runs 14 residues. From germline, CDR1 is LGHDT and CDR2 YNNKEL (reference sequence). V was pared by 9 bases and J by 3 bases, with 15 bases between.

This clonotype was picked up many times. This chain joins TRBV28 and TRBJ1-1; 7 bases are shared with TRBD1. Looked up from germline, CDR1 is MDHEN and CDR2 is SYDVKM. The CDR3 is made up of 13 amino acids. The junction had 8 bases not matched to a gene; V was cut back by 8 bases and J by 5 bases. The CDR3 region has the DNA TGTGCCAGCTGGGGACAGTATCGGACTGAAGCTTTCTTT. It specifies CASWGQYRTEAFF.

This clonotype was recorded many times. The J gene is TRBJ1-1, the V gene TRBV4-1, with a tentative D call TRBD1 (5 bases). Germline lookup yields CDR1 MGHRA and CDR2 YSYEKL. The CDR3 spans 16 residues. The ends were cut back, 0 bases at V and 4 bases at J, with 15 bases in the middle. The CDR3 reads CASSQDGGGAFTEAFF. The CDR3 DNA reads as TGCGCCAGCAGCCAAGATGGGGGAGGAGCGTTCACTGAAGCTTTCTTT.

On this clonotype itself: This may be a read error, as it is one base from a much larger clone. The chain carries TRBV4-1 and TRBJ2-7, with D perhaps TRBD2 (5 bases). The CDR3 covers 13 residues. The germline gives CDR1 MGHRA, CDR2 YSYEKL. The germline V and J ends were trimmed by 5 bases and 6 bases, with 14 bases remaining between them. CDR3 sequence (DNA): TGCGCCAGCAGCTTAACGAGAGGGCGCGAGCAGTACTTC. Translating gives CASSLTRGREQYF.

This clonotype was picked up many times. The CDR3 bases are TGCAGCTTCCGTTGGGCCAACACTGAAGCTTTCTTT. Its protein is CSFRWANTEAFF. V usage is TRBV29-1 and J usage is TRBJ1-1; D unresolved. The germline gives CDR1 SQVTM, CDR2 ANQGSEA. V was shortened by 8 bases and J by 2 bases, with 12 bases between the two germline ends. CDR3 length: 12 amino acids.

The sample holds many counts of this clonotype. The genes are TRBV3-1 and TRBJ2-7; 7 nucleotides align to TRBD2. Germline assignment: CDR1 LGHDT and CDR2 YNNKEL (reference sequence). The CDR3 is 15 amino acids. J was trimmed by 6 bases and V by 2 bases; bases with no gene match: 10. The CDR3 here is CASSQYLAAWGEQYF. CDR3 sequence (DNA): TGTGCCAGCAGCCAATATCTAGCGGCCTGGGGCGAGCAGTACTTC.

The chain is built from TRBV29-1 and TRBJ1-1; TRBD1 is a possible D gene (5 bases). Per germline, CDR1 SQVTM and CDR2 ANQGSEA. This CDR3 region has 12 residues. Trimming took 6 bases from V and 4 from J, leaving 12 bases between them. As DNA, the CDR3 is TGCAGCGTCCTGGGGGGGGGCACTGAAGCTTTCTTT. Translation: CSVLGGGTEAFF. The full variable domain, its missing parts supplied by reference TRBV29-1 and TRBJ1-1, is SAVISQKPSRDICQRGTSLTIQCQVDSQVTMMFWYRQQPGQSLTLIATANQGSEATYESGFVIDKFPISRPNLTFSTLTVSNMSPEDSSIYLCSVLGGGTEAFFGQGTRLTVV.

Concerning this clonotype: At one of its ends the junction is not consistent with the germline gene, which may arise from a read error. This chain connects TRBV6-2 or TRBV6-3 to TRBJ2-7, with D hard to call. The CDR3 sequence is 14 residues long. Germline loops: CDR1 MNHEY, CDR2 SVGEGT. CDR3 region: CASSPARIGYEQSF. DNA of the CDR3: TGTGCCAGCAGCCCAGCGCGTATCGGCTACGAGCAGTCCTTC.

At least ten counts were recorded for this clonotype. The rearrangement uses TRBV29-1 and TRBJ1-2; D gene unclear. V lost 6 bases, J lost 6 bases, and 14 bases lay in between. CDR1 and CDR2 (germline): SQVTM, ANQGSEA. This CDR3 region has 12 residues. CDR3 protein: CSVTEGVDGYTF. The CDR3 DNA sequence: TGCAGCGTCACGGAGGGAGTGGATGGCTACACCTTC.

The chain carries TRBV15 and TRBJ1-1, with D hard to call. The germline V gene has CDR1 LNHNV and CDR2 YYDKDF (reference sequence). The V gene lost 5 bases and the J gene lost 0 bases, with 7 bases spanning the gap. The CDR3 covers 13 residues. The CDR3 bases are TGTGCCACCAGCCGGGCGTTGAACACTGAAGCTTTCTTT. Protein product: CATSRALNTEAFF.

There are many counts of this clonotype. V is TRBV19 and J is TRBJ2-7, with 10 bases lining up with TRBD1. J lost 2 bases, V lost 5 bases, and 9 bases had no gene match. Germline V gives CDR1 LNHDA, CDR2 SQIVND (reference sequence). There are 16 residues in the CDR3. The CDR3 spells CASSPPGQGMTYEQYF. The CDR3 DNA reads as TGTGCCAGTAGTCCCCCGGGACAGGGGATGACCTACGAGCAGTACTTC. Based on the CDR3 plus reference TRBV19 and TRBJ2-7, the full variable domain is DGGITQSPKYLFRKEGQNVTLSCEQNLNHDAMYWYRQDPGQGLRLIYYSQIVNDFQKGDIAEGYSVSREKKESFPLTVTSAQKNPTAFYLCASSPPGQGMTYEQYFGPGTRLTVT.

Notes on this clonotype: Sequence at one end of the junction differs from germline and may be a read error. The V and J genes are TRBV19 and TRBJ1-1, with D tentatively TRBD1 (5 bases). Germline V gene lookup returns CDR1 LNHDA and CDR2 SQIVND (reference sequence). This CDR3 comprises 13 residues. The CDR3 DNA is TGTGCCAGTAGTATCCGGGTGGACACTGAAGCTTACTTT. This codes for CASSIRVDTEAYF.

As for this clonotype: A much larger clone sits a single nucleotide away, making a read error possible. The chain couples TRBV7-9 to TRBJ1-1; a possible D gene is TRBD1 (6 bases). V was clipped by 7 bases and J by 3 bases, with 12 bases between them. Germline CDR1 SEHNR, CDR2 FQNEAQ (reference sequence). This CDR3 region has 13 residues. The DNA of the CDR3 is TGTGCCAGCATTGGGGACATGGACACTGAAGCTTTCTTT. Translated: CASIGDMDTEAFF.